What follows are 24 T cell receptor beta chains derived from one specimen sequenced in a study of long-term antiretroviral therapy in people with HIV (dated by TCRdb to the early 2020s). The immunoSEQ hsTCRB v3.0 assay was used at survey level resolution to sequence the TRB variable region. TCRdb mirrors the immuneACCESS table, restricted to in-frame sequences. Some clones are absent from its copies; in checked studies, under half trace to an unresolved V gene, and the reason for the others is unknown. Across this sample there are tens of thousands of clones, with about four fifths seen only once. Under 6.5% of the sample is in the top ten clones. The sequencing used unsorted PBMCs, collected 1 year after starting antiretroviral therapy. The receptors were sampled from a young man with HIV.

This clone occurred a few times. This rearrangement joins TRBV4-1 to TRBJ2-7, with D unresolved. Germline CDR1 and CDR2: MGHRA and YSYEKL. Trimming took off 2 bases at V and 5 bases at J, with 10 bases between the two ends. CDR3 length: 13 residues. CDR3 nucleotides: TGCGCCAGCAGCCAACAATCGTACGACGAGCAGTACTTC. Translated: CASSQQSYDEQYF.

V gene TRBV4-1 combines with J gene TRBJ1-1; D might be TRBD1 (6 bases). The ends were cut back, 3 bases at V and 1 base at J, with 12 bases in the middle. Per germline, CDR1 MGHRA and CDR2 YSYEKL. This CDR3 has 15 amino acids. The CDR3 reads CASSQQDRSNTEAFF. The CDR3, as DNA: TGCGCCAGCAGCCAGCAGGACAGATCGAACACTGAAGCTTTCTTT.

The chain recombines TRBV9 with TRBJ1-2, with 8 bases matching TRBD1. The CDR3 runs 15 residues. After removal of 0 bases from V and 4 bases from J, the junction contained 5 bases not matched to a gene. CDR1 is SGDLS and CDR2 is YYNGEE in the germline V gene. CDR3 residues: CASSVERDRRYGYTF. The CDR3 coding sequence is TGTGCCAGCAGCGTAGAGAGGGACAGGCGCTATGGCTACACCTTC.

The chain links TRBV19 to TRBJ1-2; the match to TRBD1 covers 7 bases. The junction had 14 bases not matched to a gene; V was cut back by 8 bases and J by 5 bases. CDR1 and CDR2 (germline): LNHDA, SQIVND (reference sequence). The CDR3 covers 15 residues. This CDR3 reads CASCLRDRHNYGYTF. The CDR3 DNA follows: TGTGCCAGTTGTCTCCGGGACAGACATAATTATGGCTACACCTTC.

The J gene is TRBJ1-1, the V gene TRBV10-2, with a tentative D call TRBD1 (6 bases). Trimming shortened V by 10 bases and J by 0 bases, and 15 bases separated the two germline ends. Germline V gene lookup returns CDR1 WSHSY and CDR2 SAAADI. The CDR3 contains 14 residues. DNA of the CDR3: TGCGCCACCTCGGACAGTGTCATGAACACTGAAGCTTTCTTT. Encoded protein: CATSDSVMNTEAFF.

This rearrangement joins TRBV19 to TRBJ2-6; D call uncertain. V shed 6 bases and J shed 0 bases, with 18 bases lying between them. The CDR3 runs to 18 residues. CDR1 LNHDA and CDR2 SQIVND come from the germline V gene (reference sequence). The CDR3 region is CASRSGMEFYSGANVLTF. CDR3 sequence (DNA): TGTGCCAGTAGATCCGGCATGGAATTCTACTCTGGGGCCAACGTCCTGACTTTC.

There are a few counts of this clone. This chain joins TRBV2 and TRBJ1-2; D ambiguous. Trimming left V 6 bases short and J 0 bases short, with 17 bases between. From germline, CDR1 is SNHLY and CDR2 FYNNEI. The CDR3 loop spans 16 amino acids. The CDR3 is CASSAVVQWTNYGYTF. DNA for the CDR3: TGTGCCAGCAGCGCCGTCGTGCAATGGACTAACTATGGCTACACCTTC.

This clone occurred once. The J gene is TRBJ2-2, the V gene TRBV7-9; 11 nucleotides match TRBD2. The germline V gene encodes CDR1 SEHNR and CDR2 FQNEAQ (reference sequence). Trimming at V came to 5 bases and at J to 0 bases, leaving 11 bases not matched to a gene. The CDR3 runs 19 residues. The CDR3 is CASSLRNNSGRANTGELFF. DNA for the CDR3: TGTGCCAGCAGCCTACGTAACAATAGCGGGAGGGCGAACACCGGGGAGCTGTTTTTT.

The rearrangement links TRBV7-9 to TRBJ1-1; D may be TRBD1 (5 bases). V was pared by 0 bases and J by 4 bases, with 9 bases between. This CDR3 is 14 amino acids long. Germline V gene data show CDR1 as SEHNR and CDR2 as FQNEAQ (reference sequence). The CDR3 coding sequence is TGTGCCAGCAGCTTAGCTGGGGGTGGCACTGAAGCTTTCTTT. Protein: CASSLAGGGTEAFF.

This clone turned up a few times. CDR3 nucleotides: TGTGCCAGTAGTATCGGAACAGGTGACGGCTATGGCTACACCTTC. Its translation: CASSIGTGDGYGYTF. The chain couples TRBV19 to TRBJ1-2; possibly TRBD1 for D (5 bases). The germline CDR1 and CDR2 sequences are LNHDA and SQIVND (reference sequence). V lost 3 bases and J lost 4, with 15 bases in between. CDR3 length equals 15 residues.

The rearrangement uses TRBV15 and TRBJ2-4; TRBD2 agrees at 7 bases. CDR1 is LNHNV and CDR2 is YYDKDF in the germline V gene (reference sequence). V shed 9 bases and J 0 bases; nucleotides not matched to a gene: 11. The CDR3 contains 16 residues. The DNA of the CDR3 is TGTGCCACTGCGGCTACCGGGGGGTTAGCCAAAAACATTCAGTACTTC. Amino acids: CATAATGGLAKNIQYF.

The chain has TRBV2 and TRBJ2-7; TRBD1 matches at 7 bases. The V segment lost 5 bases and the J segment 4 bases; nucleotides outside the gene matches: 5. Germline-derived CDR1 and CDR2 are SNHLY and FYNNEI. The CDR3 extends over 13 amino acids. In DNA form, the CDR3 reads TGTGCCAGCAGTTGGGACAGACTGTACGAGCAGTACTTC. It yields the protein CASSWDRLYEQYF.

This clone was recorded once. V and J are TRBV9 and TRBJ1-2, with a weak D call TRBD1 (5 bases). Germline values: CDR1 SGDLS, CDR2 YYNGEE. V was trimmed by 3 bases and J by 5 bases, leaving 14 bases between them. The CDR3 is 14 amino acids. CDR3 DNA sequence: TGTGCCAGCAGCGAGTCAGGGCTTGGGTATGGCTACACCTTC. This sequence encodes CASSESGLGYGYTF.

This clone occurred once. This chain connects TRBV6-1 to TRBJ1-2, with 9 bases matching TRBD1. Trimming took 10 bases from V and 7 from J; bases not matched to a gene: 13. Germline-derived CDR1 and CDR2 are MNHNS and SASEGT. CDR3 length: 14 amino acids. The CDR3 region is CANNPRTGAAGYTF. CDR3 DNA: TGTGCCAACAACCCCAGGACAGGGGCCGCTGGCTACACCTTC.

This rearrangement joins TRBV5-4 to TRBJ2-1, with 15 positions matching TRBD2. This CDR3 has 16 residues. Trimming removed 4 bases from V and 4 bases from J; junction bases left unmatched: 3. CDR1 SGHNT and CDR2 YYREEE come from the germline V gene (reference sequence). The CDR3 DNA is TGTGCCAGCAGCGGACTAGCGGGGGGGCGATACAATGAGCAGTTCTTC. Protein sequence: CASSGLAGGRYNEQFF.

The chain couples TRBV18 to TRBJ1-4; D not certain. The germline V gene encodes CDR1 KGHSH and CDR2 LQKENI. V dropped 0 bases and J dropped 8 bases, with 7 bases sitting between them. The CDR3 totals 13 residues. The CDR3 DNA is TGTGCCAGCTCACCACCGGTTGAAGAAAAACTGTTTTTT. It codes for CASSPPVEEKLFF.

The chain combines TRBV6-6 with TRBJ1-5, with 7 bases that match TRBD1. The germline V gene encodes CDR1 MNHNY and CDR2 SVGAGI (reference sequence). This CDR3 spans 13 amino acids. The ends lost 6 bases at V and 6 bases at J; junction bases unmatched: 5. The CDR3 region has the DNA TGTGCCAGCAGCTTACAGGGGACTCAGCCCCAGCATTTT. As protein: CASSLQGTQPQHF.

The CDR3 bases are TGTGCCAGCAGTTTGGGTCGGAGCTCCTACGAGCAGTACTTC. Protein product: CASSLGRSSYEQYF. V is TRBV27 and J is TRBJ2-7; D remains unclear. Germline loops: CDR1 MNHEY, CDR2 SMNVEV (reference sequence). V gave up 3 bases and J gave up 0 bases, with 9 bases separating them. This CDR3 spans 14 amino acids.

The chain joins TRBV5-6 to TRBJ2-7, with D uncertain. The V gene's germline CDR1 is SGHDT and CDR2 YYEEEE. This CDR3 comprises 14 residues. The V end lost 0 bases, the J end lost 0 bases, and 7 bases lay between the germline ends. The CDR3 here is CASSLDASSYEQYF. The CDR3, as DNA: TGTGCCAGCAGCTTGGACGCTAGCTCCTACGAGCAGTACTTC. The whole variable domain, remainder taken from reference TRBV5-6 and TRBJ2-7, is DAGVTQSPTHLIKTRGQQVTLRCSPKSGHDTVSWYQQALGQGPQFIFQYYEEEERQRGNFPDRFSGHQFPNYSSELNVNALLLGDSALYLCASSLDASSYEQYFGPGTRLTVT.

This chain links TRBV6-5 with TRBJ2-3; possibly TRBD1 for D (6 bases). The CDR3 covers 13 residues. V gave up 10 bases and J gave up 6 bases, with 17 bases separating them. Per the germline V gene, CDR1 is MNHEY and CDR2 is SVGAGI. Written as DNA, the CDR3 is TGTGCCACAGCCCGCCAGGGGACCGATACGCAGTATTTT. It yields the protein CATARQGTDTQYF.

This chain connects TRBV11-2 to TRBJ2-7; 12 nucleotides line up with TRBD2. CDR3 length equals 16 residues. J lost 3 bases, V lost 1 base, and 4 bases had no gene match. Germline CDR1 reads SGHAT; CDR2 reads FQNNGV. Written as DNA, the CDR3 is TGTGCCAGCAGCTTAGGCTTACTAGCGGGAGGCTACGAGCAGTACTTC. Protein: CASSLGLLAGGYEQYF.

The V gene is TRBV4-2, the J gene TRBJ1-1; TRBD1 might be the D (6 bases). CDR3 length: 15 amino acids. Trimming cost V 4 bases and J 2 bases, with 14 bases left between them. Germline V gene lookup returns CDR1 LGHNA and CDR2 YNFKEQ. The DNA of the CDR3 is TGTGCCAGCAGCCCCGAGGGGGACTCTAACACTGAAGCTTTCTTT. This codes for CASSPEGDSNTEAFF.

The V and J genes are TRBV27 and TRBJ1-2, with D unresolved. In germline, CDR1 is MNHEY, CDR2 SMNVEV (reference sequence). Trimming cost V 3 bases and J 3 bases, with 8 bases left between them. CDR3 length equals 13 residues. The CDR3 nucleotides are TGTGCCAGCAGTTTGAGGGCCTACTATGGCTACACCTTC. Protein: CASSLRAYYGYTF.

The CDR3 region is CASSWEQGTQETQYF. The CDR3 DNA is TGTGCCAGCAGTTGGGAACAGGGGACTCAAGAGACCCAGTACTTC. V usage is TRBV27 and J usage is TRBJ2-5; D is possibly TRBD1 (7 bases). Trimming left V 4 bases short and J 2 bases short, with 14 bases between. The CDR3 runs to 15 residues. Looked up from germline, CDR1 is MNHEY and CDR2 is SMNVEV (reference sequence).